This entry features one T cell receptor beta chain sequence. The sample comes from a study of blood T cell repertoires in COVID-19. The overall study: T cells, B-cell-depleted T cells, or PBMCs supplied cDNA or gDNA.

The CDR3 runs to 16 residues. V was clipped by 4 bases and J by 4 bases; unmatched bases: 10. Germline assignment: CDR1 KGHSH and CDR2 LQKENI. Original analysis: Reference gene primer amplification yielded estimated nucleated cell counts. The method was immunoSEQ multiplex PCR; TCRdb's version includes in-frame clones alone and lacks a portion of them. V, J and clone size were drawn from that table, and D and trimming were deduced from the DNA. This repertoire shows approximately 220,000 clones, 70% to 90% found once; its top ten account for under 3.5%. The TCR originated in a man aged 50 to 60 who had recovered from COVID-19. The J gene is TRBJ1-2, the V gene TRBV18; 9 nucleotides match TRBD1. The sequenced sample consisted of peripheral blood. CDR3 nucleotides: TGTGCCAGCTCACGCCTCGGCGCGGGACAGGGCTATGGCTACACCTTC. It translates to CASSRLGAGQGYGYTF.